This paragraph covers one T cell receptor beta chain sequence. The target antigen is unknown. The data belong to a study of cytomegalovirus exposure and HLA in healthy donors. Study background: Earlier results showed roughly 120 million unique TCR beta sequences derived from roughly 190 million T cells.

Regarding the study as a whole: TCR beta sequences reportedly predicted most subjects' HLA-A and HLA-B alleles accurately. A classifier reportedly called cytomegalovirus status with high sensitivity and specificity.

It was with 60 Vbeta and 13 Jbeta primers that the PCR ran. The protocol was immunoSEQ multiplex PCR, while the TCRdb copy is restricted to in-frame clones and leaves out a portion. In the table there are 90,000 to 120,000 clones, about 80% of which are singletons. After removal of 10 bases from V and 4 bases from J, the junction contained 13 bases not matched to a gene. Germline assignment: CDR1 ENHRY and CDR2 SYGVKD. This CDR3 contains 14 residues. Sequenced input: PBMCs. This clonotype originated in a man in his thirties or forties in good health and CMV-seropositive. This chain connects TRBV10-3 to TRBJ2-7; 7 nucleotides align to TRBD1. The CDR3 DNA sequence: TGTGCCACACAAAACCGGGACAGTATATACGAGCAGTACTTC. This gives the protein CATQNRDSIYEQYF.